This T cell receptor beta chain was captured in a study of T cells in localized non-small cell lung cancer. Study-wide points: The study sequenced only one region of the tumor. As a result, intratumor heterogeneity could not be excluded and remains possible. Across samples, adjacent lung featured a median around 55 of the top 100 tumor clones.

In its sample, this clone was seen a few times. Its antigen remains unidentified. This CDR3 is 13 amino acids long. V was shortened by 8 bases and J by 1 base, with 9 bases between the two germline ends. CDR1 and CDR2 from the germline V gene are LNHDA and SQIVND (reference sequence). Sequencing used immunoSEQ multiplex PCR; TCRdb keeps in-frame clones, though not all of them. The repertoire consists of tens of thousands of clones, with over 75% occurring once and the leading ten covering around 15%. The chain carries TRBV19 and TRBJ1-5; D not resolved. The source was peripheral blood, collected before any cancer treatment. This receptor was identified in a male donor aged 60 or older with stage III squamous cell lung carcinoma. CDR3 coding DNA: TGTGCCAGTGGTTGGATGAGCAATCAGCCCCAGCATTTT. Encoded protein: CASGWMSNQPQHF. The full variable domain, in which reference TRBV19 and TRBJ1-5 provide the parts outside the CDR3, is DGGITQSPKYLFRKEGQNVTLSCEQNLNHDAMYWYRQDPGQGLRLIYYSQIVNDFQKGDIAEGYSVSREKKESFPLTVTSAQKNPTAFYLCASGWMSNQPQHFGDGTRLSIL.